The subject of this entry is one TCR beta chain. The antigen this receptor binds is unknown. Base-call qualities are not available, and no considerably larger clone is one nucleotide away. TCR CDR3 regions were amplified from genomic DNA by multiplex PCR using the deep immunoSEQ assay. Extracted genomic DNA from each cell subset was distributed evenly across all wells of several immunoSEQ 96-well plates, and each plate was treated as a replicate. For sorted subsets, roughly 190 ng of genomic DNA, equivalent to around 29,000 T cell genomes, went into each replicate PCR. Purified libraries were measured with a Qubit 3.0 fluorometer, size-checked on a Bioanalyzer 2100, and measured again with the KAPA Library Quantification kit. Every immunoSEQ 96-well plate was sequenced on a dedicated single-read 150-cycle Illumina NextSeq 550 flow cell. Turning to the authors' computational methods: Because the immunoSEQ output held only junctional sequences and lacked quality scores, the filtering could not match the filtering applied to full-length reads. To assign V/J genes and CDR3, sequences were annotated against IMGT germline references using PyIR, a Python wrapper for IgBLAST v1.9. Reads were removed for weak V/J assignments (E-value above 1e-6), missing CDR3, stop codons, out-of-frame junctions, or ambiguous translated residues. V3J clonotypes were defined as sequences sharing the same inferred V gene, J gene, and CDR3 amino acid sequence. Percentage overlap between repertoires was calculated by dividing the number of shared unique clonotypes by the size of the smaller repertoire. Repertoire richness was assessed with RTK rarefaction, the Chao1 estimator, and Recon v2.1 estimates of unobserved clonotypes. OLGA was used to compute generation probabilities for all TCRbeta clonotypes that the gDNA method yielded from a handful of donors. What TCRdb holds here is the immuneACCESS table cut down to in-frame rearrangements. Part of the clones is not present; checked against another copy, under half of the missing clones reflect an unresolved V gene, and the others are unexplained. Clone size and the V and J calls come from that table; the DNA yielded D and trimming. The sample includes under 1,100,000 clones, with about 75% observed a single time. The biggest ten clones account for over 1.3% of the sample.

The sample belongs to a study of shared clonotypes between healthy human individuals (TCRdb year 2020). About the study as a whole: The cohort comprised two women and a few men aged 18 to 49 years. To estimate repertoire size and how much clonotypes are shared between individuals, the study performed deep sequencing of blood TCR repertoires from roughly five healthy adults. Between about 0.94 and 8.9 billion PBMCs per donor were obtained by leukapheresis. To increase sequencing depth and limit assay-specific biases, TCR repertoire library preparation and sequencing were carried out by different laboratories using diverse techniques. Per donor, three plates each were used for CD4 naive and CD4 memory, two for CD8 naive, and one for CD8 memory.

The donors were healthy, HIV-negative adults who had no recently reported acute infections or vaccinations. Only Caucasian adults living in Nashville, Tennessee, USA were represented among the donors. Magnetic negative selection was used to enrich CD4+ T cells, after which naive cells were positively selected on CD45RA and the negative fraction became the memory subset. After blood collection by leukapheresis, PBMCs were isolated using Ficoll-Histopaque density gradient centrifugation and then cryopreserved in the vapor phase of liquid nitrogen. Analytical flow cytometry was used to check the purity and quantity of each magnetically sorted T cell population. Genomic DNA was isolated from every sorted fraction and measured by UV absorbance on a Nanodrop 2000c. Study-wide findings and limitations: Sampling was restricted to blood, and TCR repertoires in tissue are likely to differ from TCR repertoires in blood. Across several donors, roughly 5.1% of naive CD4, more than 3% of naive CD8, under 2.5% of memory CD4, and around 0.4% of memory CD8 clonotypes were shared. Based on pairwise subsampling, the degree of clonotype sharing among donors was expected to be affected by sequencing depth. Clonotypes shared by all four sorted-subset donors showed higher generation probabilities than non-shared clonotypes. Even with the large sequencing depth, rarefaction of the sorted-subset datasets indicated that sequencing was incomplete. Because the study included a small number of donors, the genetic and exposure-history diversity represented was limited. Larger estimated clonotype richness was generally found for naive subsets than for memory subsets.

From its cysteine to its phenylalanine, the CDR3 spans 11 amino acids. Solely the CDR3 DNA is kept, with 33 bases framed from the first base. V is pared back by 2 bases and J by 9 bases, with 10 bases lying between the germline termini. CDR1 DFQATT and CDR2 SNEGSKA were looked up in the germline V gene (reference sequence). The receptor comes from a man between 18 and 29 years old in good health. This chain joins TRBV20-1 to TRBJ2-5, with no confident D gene call. The sequencing sample was made of memory CD4+ T cells sorted from blood. The cell subset or site tag for this specimen amounts to: CD45RA-negative fraction. The CDR3 region has the sequence CSARPEMAQYF. In nucleotides, the sequence is TGCAGTGCTAGACCGGAGATGGCCCAGTACTTC.